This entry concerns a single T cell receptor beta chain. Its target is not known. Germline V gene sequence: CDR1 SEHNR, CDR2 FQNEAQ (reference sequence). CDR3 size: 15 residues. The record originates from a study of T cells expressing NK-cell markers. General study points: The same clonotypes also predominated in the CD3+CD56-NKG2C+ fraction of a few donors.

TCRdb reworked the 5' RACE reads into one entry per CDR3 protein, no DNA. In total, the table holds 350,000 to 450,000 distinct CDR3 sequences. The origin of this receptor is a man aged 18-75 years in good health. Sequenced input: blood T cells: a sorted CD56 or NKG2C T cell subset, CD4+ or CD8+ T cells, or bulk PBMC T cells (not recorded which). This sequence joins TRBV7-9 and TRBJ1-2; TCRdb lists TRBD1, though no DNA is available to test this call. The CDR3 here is CASSLGDRSQHGYTF.